This T cell receptor (beta chain) stems from a study of blood T cell repertoires in COVID-19. Background on the study: Italy, Spain and the United States were the sources of the convalescent and acute COVID-19 samples. Sources were T cells, B-cell-depleted T cells, or PBMCs; the material itself was cDNA or gDNA.

V lost 4 bases, J lost 0 bases, and 13 bases stayed unmatched. The CDR3 loop spans 19 amino acids. Germline-derived CDR1 and CDR2 are LGHNA and YSLEER. In the original analysis: Reference gene primers were amplified, and this amplification served to estimate nucleated cell counts. The data were produced by immunoSEQ multiplex PCR, yet TCRdb's version contains in-frame clones alone and is incomplete. Clone size and the V and J calls come from that table; the DNA yielded D and trimming. Of 350,000 or so clones in the sample, over 75% were seen once. Seattle patient enrollment occurred during active infection, with longitudinal follow-up thereafter.

The TCR sequence derives from a woman aged 30 to 39 with COVID-19, enrolled during active disease. The chain carries TRBV4-3 and TRBJ2-7, with 12 nucleotides matching TRBD2. Sequenced material: peripheral blood. The CDR3 reads CASSRGTTSGRLSSYEQYF. Written as DNA, the CDR3 is TGCGCCAGCAGCCGAGGTACTACTAGCGGGAGGCTAAGCTCCTACGAGCAGTACTTC.